What follows are 15 T cell receptor beta chains derived from one specimen sequenced in a study of cytomegalovirus exposure and HLA in healthy donors. The assay was immunoSEQ multiplex PCR, and TCRdb's table has in-frame clones only and misses some. The table records 200,000 or so clones, 70% to 85% of them present only once. The sequencing input was PBMCs. Receptors were obtained from a woman in her thirties in good health and CMV-seropositive.

V is TRBV7-9 and J is TRBJ2-3; D is possibly TRBD2 (6 bases). The length of the CDR3 is 15 residues. V lost 1 base, J lost 4 bases, and 12 bases lay in between. The germline CDR1 and CDR2 sequences are SEHNR and FQNEAQ (reference sequence). CDR3 DNA sequence: TGTGCCAGCAGCTTAGAACCCTCGGGGGCAGATACGCAGTATTTT. Protein product: CASSLEPSGADTQYF.

This clone was observed once. J is TRBJ2-1 and V is TRBV28; TRBD2 agrees at 7 bases. V lost 3 bases, J lost 12 bases, and 2 bases stayed unmatched. The CDR3 loop spans 11 amino acids. Germline values: CDR1 MDHEN, CDR2 SYDVKM. For the CDR3, the DNA is TGTGCCAGCAGTTTCCGGGAGGTGCAGTTCTTC. It codes for CASSFREVQFF. The variable domain in full, completed from reference TRBV28 and TRBJ2-1, reads DVKVTQSSRYLVKRTGEKVFLECVQDMDHENMFWYRQDPGLGLRLIYFSYDVKMKEKGDIPEGYSVSREKKERFSLILESASTNQTSMYLCASSFREVQFFGPGTRLTVL.

The V gene is TRBV6-5, the J gene TRBJ1-5; possible D gene TRBD1, 5 bases. Germline lookup yields CDR1 MNHEY and CDR2 SVGAGI. The CDR3 extends over 13 amino acids. V lost 2 bases and J 5 bases, leaving 7 bases between the germline ends. This CDR3 is CASSYAGYQPQHF. In nucleotides, the CDR3 is TGTGCCAGCAGTTACGCAGGGTATCAGCCCCAGCATTTT.

V usage is TRBV28 and J usage is TRBJ2-7, with 7 bases aligning to TRBD2. V gave up 6 bases and J gave up 6 bases; unmatched junction bases: 11. CDR1 MDHEN and CDR2 SYDVKM come from the germline V gene. The CDR3 sequence is 14 residues long. CDR3 loop: CASREGLPLGEQYF. CDR3 DNA: TGTGCCAGCAGGGAGGGACTACCCCTCGGCGAGCAGTACTTC.

J is TRBJ2-2 and V is TRBV29-1; D possibly corresponds to TRBD2 (5 bases). Germline CDR1 and CDR2: SQVTM and ANQGSEA. The CDR3 runs 14 residues. The V end was cut by 5 bases, the J end by 3 bases, with 13 bases between. CDR3 coding DNA: TGCAGCGTTCGAGAAGAGGGATACACCGGGGAGCTGTTTTTT. It yields the protein CSVREEGYTGELFF.

Worth noting for this clone: This specimen includes other DNA sequences encoding the same CDR3. The V call is TRBV5-6, the J call TRBJ2-7; unclear D gene. The CDR3 length is 12 residues. Germline loops: CDR1 SGHDT, CDR2 YYEEEE. With 2 bases removed from V and 3 bases from J, the gap between germline ends came to 6 bases. The chain's CDR3 is CASSLSSYEQYF. The DNA of the CDR3 is TGTGCCAGCAGCTTAAGTAGCTACGAGCAGTACTTC. Variable domain in full (rest from reference TRBV5-6 and TRBJ2-7): DAGVTQSPTHLIKTRGQQVTLRCSPKSGHDTVSWYQQALGQGPQFIFQYYEEEERQRGNFPDRFSGHQFPNYSSELNVNALLLGDSALYLCASSLSSYEQYFGPGTRLTVT.

V is TRBV2 and J is TRBJ2-3, with D possibly TRBD1 on 6 matching bases. V lost 4 bases to trimming and J lost 4 bases, with 12 bases between them. Germline values: CDR1 SNHLY, CDR2 FYNNEI. The CDR3 has 14 residues. For the CDR3, the DNA is TGTGCCAGCAGTGGTAGGGGGAACGCAGATACGCAGTATTTT. Translating gives CASSGRGNADTQYF.

V gene TRBV5-6 combines with J gene TRBJ2-1; tentatively, D is TRBD2 (6 bases). Per the germline V gene, CDR1 is SGHDT and CDR2 is YYEEEE. The CDR3 runs to 15 residues. The V end was cut by 7 bases, the J end by 0 bases, with 14 bases between. In DNA form, the CDR3 reads TGTGCCAGCGGCGCGGGAACGAGCTCCTACAATGAGCAGTTCTTC. It encodes CASGAGTSSYNEQFF.

The chain employs TRBV5-6 and TRBJ1-2; D is unclear. There are 11 residues in the CDR3. Per the germline V gene, CDR1 is SGHDT and CDR2 is YYEEEE. V gave up 4 bases and J gave up 3 bases, with 4 bases separating them. CDR3 residues: CASSRDYGYTF. The CDR3 DNA sequence: TGTGCCAGCAGCCGGGACTATGGCTACACCTTC.

The chain is built from TRBV9 and TRBJ1-4; D uncertain. Looked up from germline, CDR1 is SGDLS and CDR2 is YYNGEE. The length of the CDR3 is 14 residues. The V end lost 2 bases, the J end lost 0 bases, and 5 bases lay between the germline ends. This CDR3 reads CASSVGATNEKLFF. CDR3 coding DNA: TGTGCCAGCAGCGTCGGGGCAACTAATGAAAAACTGTTTTTT.

V usage is TRBV5-6 and J usage is TRBJ1-2; D might be TRBD1 (5 bases). Trimming cost V 0 bases and J 8 bases, with 17 bases left between them. The V gene's germline CDR1 is SGHDT and CDR2 YYEEEE. The CDR3 extends over 15 amino acids. The CDR3 bases are TGTGCCAGCAGCTTGGTAGGGGTTGGGGTAGCAGGCTACACCTTC. This translates into CASSLVGVGVAGYTF.

DNA for the CDR3: TGCGCCAGCAGTATCTCGACCGGGATCTTCATGGCTGAAGCTTTCTTT. Translating gives CASSISTGIFMAEAFF. This rearrangement joins TRBV5-1 to TRBJ1-1; D call uncertain. Trimming took 5 bases from V and 6 from J, leaving 23 bases between them. Germline loops: CDR1 SGHRS, CDR2 YFSETQ. The CDR3 has 16 amino acids.

The V call is TRBV2, the J call TRBJ1-5, with a possible D match to TRBD1 (5 bases). Germline V gives CDR1 SNHLY, CDR2 FYNNEI. The CDR3 contains 14 residues. V was shortened by 7 bases and J by 6 bases, with 16 bases between the two germline ends. CDR3 sequence reads: CASTEGVMGQPQHF. In DNA form, the CDR3 reads TGTGCCAGCACCGAAGGGGTTATGGGTCAGCCCCAGCATTTT.

This clone is a singleton in its sample. The chain couples TRBV18 to TRBJ2-1; D may be TRBD2 (5 bases). This CDR3 has 15 residues. Germline CDR1 and CDR2: KGHSH and LQKENI. Trimming removed 2 bases from V and 1 base from J, with 9 bases in between. CDR3 DNA: TGTGCCAGCTCACCAAGTAGCGTGTCCTACAATGAGCAGTTCTTC. Protein product: CASSPSSVSYNEQFF.

V is TRBV30 and J is TRBJ2-1; 8 bases agree with TRBD2. The CDR3 spans 16 residues. The germline V gene has CDR1 GTSNPN and CDR2 SVGIG (reference sequence). Germline trimming cut 2 bases from V and 6 bases from J; bases unmatched to any gene: 12. The CDR3 sequence: CAWSLGLVSYRNEQFF. The CDR3 DNA sequence: TGTGCCTGGAGTTTGGGACTAGTCTCATATCGCAATGAGCAGTTCTTC.